This T cell receptor (beta chain) was identified in a study of shared clonotypes between healthy human individuals. Study background: Researchers assigned three CD4 naive, three CD4 memory, two CD8 naive and one CD8 memory plate to each donor. Regarding the study as a whole: Among several donors, roughly 5.5% of naive CD4 clonotypes were found in common. Naive subsets tended to show greater estimated richness than memory subsets.

Assay: immunoSEQ multiplex PCR; the TCRdb copy retains only in-frame clones and omits some. This table holds over 2,000,000 clones, around 95% found once. Comments on this clone: Antigen unknown.

CD45RO-negative, CCR7-selected cells formed the naive CD8 fraction, which excluded terminally differentiated effector memory CD45RA+ cells. Specimen: naive CD8+ T cells from PBMCs. The TCR originated in a man aged 18 to 30 in good health. Some clones in this sample may be carry-over from other donors' samples.

The CDR3 spells CASSLQGTGIYEQYF. In DNA form, the CDR3 reads TGTGCCAGCAGCTTACAGGGGACAGGGATCTACGAGCAGTACTTC. The genes are TRBV7-6 and TRBJ2-5; 9 nucleotides align to TRBD1. With the DNA end fitting TRBJ2-7 better, the J assignment may be wrong. The germline V gene encodes CDR1 SGHVS and CDR2 FNYEAQ. This CDR3 contains 15 residues.